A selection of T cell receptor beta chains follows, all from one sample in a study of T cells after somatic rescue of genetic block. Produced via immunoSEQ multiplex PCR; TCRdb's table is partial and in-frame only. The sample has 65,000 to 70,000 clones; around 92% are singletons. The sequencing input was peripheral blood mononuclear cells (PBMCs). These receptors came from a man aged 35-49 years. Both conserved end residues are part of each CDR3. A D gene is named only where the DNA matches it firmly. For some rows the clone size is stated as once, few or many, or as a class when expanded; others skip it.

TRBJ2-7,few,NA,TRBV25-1,CGAGSAYEQYF,TGTGGAGCAGGGTCGGCCTACGAGCAGTACTTC
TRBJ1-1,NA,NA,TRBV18,CASSPPVNTEAFF,TGTGCCAGCTCACCCCCAGTGAACACTGAAGCTTTCTTT
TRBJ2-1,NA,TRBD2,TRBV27,CASSLKPAGVGNEQFF,TGTGCCAGCAGTTTAAAGCCAGCGGGAGTAGGCAATGAGCAGTTCTTC
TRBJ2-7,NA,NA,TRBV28,CASSYTGPSSIGEQYF,TGTGCCAGCAGTTATACAGGCCCCTCGTCGATAGGTGAGCAGTACTTC
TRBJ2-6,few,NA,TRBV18,CASSPRDSPSGANVLTF,TGTGCCAGCTCACCGAGGGACTCGCCCTCTGGGGCCAACGTCCTGACTTTC
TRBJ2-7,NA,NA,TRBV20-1,CSARLGYEQYF,TGCAGTGCTAGATTGGGCTACGAGCAGTACTTC
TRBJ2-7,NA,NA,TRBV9,CASSVGVGGSYEQYF,TGTGCCAGCAGCGTAGGAGTGGGCGGATCCTACGAGCAGTACTTC
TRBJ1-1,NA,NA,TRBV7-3,CASSLQGNTEAFF,TGTGCCAGCAGCTTACAGGGGAACACTGAAGCTTTCTTT
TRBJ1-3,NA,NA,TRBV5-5,CASSTQILSGNTIYF,TGTGCCAGCAGTACCCAAATTCTCTCTGGAAACACCATATATTTT
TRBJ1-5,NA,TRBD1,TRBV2,CASSVEGTAGQPQHF,TGTGCCAGCAGTGTTGAGGGGACAGCAGGTCAGCCCCAGCATTTT
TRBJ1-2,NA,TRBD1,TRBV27,CASSLGGGEGYTF,TGTGCCAGCAGTTTAGGAGGGGGCGAAGGCTACACCTTC
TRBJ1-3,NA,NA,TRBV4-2,CASSQDWGAGGNTIYF,TGTGCCAGCAGCCAAGATTGGGGGGCAGGGGGAAACACCATATATTTT
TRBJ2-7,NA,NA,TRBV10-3,CAIRGMGGRPYEQYF,TGTGCCATCAGAGGAATGGGGGGCCGTCCCTACGAGCAGTACTTC
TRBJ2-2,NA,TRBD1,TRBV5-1,CASSLGQGATGELFF,TGCGCCAGCAGCTTGGGCCAGGGGGCAACCGGGGAGCTGTTTTTT
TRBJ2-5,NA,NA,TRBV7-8,CASSLSGVERETQYF,TGTGCCAGCAGCTTATCAGGGGTGGAAAGGGAGACCCAGTACTTC
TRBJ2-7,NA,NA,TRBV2,CASSERLYEQYF,TGTGCCAGCAGTGAACGGCTCTACGAGCAGTACTTC
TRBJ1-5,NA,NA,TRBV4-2,CASSQDRGDGNQPQHF,TGTGCCAGCAGCCAAGATCGGGGTGACGGCAATCAGCCCCAGCATTTT
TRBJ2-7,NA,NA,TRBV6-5,CASSYDAGQGYEQYF,TGTGCCAGCAGTTACGACGCGGGGCAGGGCTACGAGCAGTACTTC
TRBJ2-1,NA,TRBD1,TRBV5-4,CASSRDSSYNEQFF,TGTGCCAGCAGCCGGGACAGTAGCTACAATGAGCAGTTCTTC
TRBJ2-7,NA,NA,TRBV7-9,CASSLVPTGGDEQYF,TGTGCCAGCAGCTTAGTCCCGACAGGAGGGGACGAGCAGTACTTC
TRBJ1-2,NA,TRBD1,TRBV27,CASSNRDRGSDGYTF,TGTGCCAGCAGTAACCGGGACAGGGGCTCGGATGGCTACACCTTC
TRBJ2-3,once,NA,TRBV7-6,CASSRGRGNTQYF,TGTGCCAGCAGTCGGGGGCGCGGGAATACGCAGTATTTT
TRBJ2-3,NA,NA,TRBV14,CASSQSRGLATDTQYF,TGTGCCAGCAGCCAAAGCAGAGGCCTAGCGACAGATACGCAGTATTTT
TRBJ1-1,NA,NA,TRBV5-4,CASSAVTEAFF,TGTGCCAGCAGCGCGGTCACTGAAGCTTTCTTT
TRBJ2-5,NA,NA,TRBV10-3,CAIAPGQEETQYF,TGTGCCATCGCACCAGGGCAGGAAGAGACCCAGTACTTC
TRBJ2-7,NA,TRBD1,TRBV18,CASSPSTGTGGSEQYF,TGTGCCAGCTCACCCTCCACCGGGACAGGTGGGTCCGAGCAGTACTTC
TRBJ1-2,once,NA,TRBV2,CASSPPGNYGYTF,TGTGCCAGCAGCCCTCCAGGGAACTATGGCTACACCTTC
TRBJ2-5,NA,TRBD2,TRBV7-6,CASSRSGVGETQYF,TGTGCCAGCAGCCGAAGCGGGGTGGGGGAGACCCAGTACTTC
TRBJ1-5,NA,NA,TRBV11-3,CASSPIYSGFNQPQHF,TGTGCCAGCAGCCCAATCTACTCAGGCTTCAATCAGCCCCAGCATTTT
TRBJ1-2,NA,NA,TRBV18,CASSPDSRYGYTF,TGTGCCAGCTCACCGGACAGCCGATATGGCTACACCTTC
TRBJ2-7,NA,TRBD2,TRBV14,CASSLPGGRYHEQYF,TGTGCCAGCAGCCTTCCGGGCGGGAGGTACCACGAGCAGTACTTC
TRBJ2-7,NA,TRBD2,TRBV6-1,CASSAPRGGQYEQYF,TGTGCCAGCAGTGCACCGCGGGGGGGCCAGTACGAGCAGTACTTC
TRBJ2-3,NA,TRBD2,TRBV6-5,CASSYSSGGATDTQYF,TGTGCCAGCAGTTACTCGAGCGGGGGGGCTACAGATACGCAGTATTTT
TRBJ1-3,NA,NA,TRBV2,CASSGTASTGNTIYF,TGTGCCAGCAGTGGGACAGCTTCTACTGGAAACACCATATATTTT
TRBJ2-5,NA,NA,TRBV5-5,CASSFSNVETQYF,TGTGCCAGCAGCTTCAGCAACGTGGAGACCCAGTACTTC
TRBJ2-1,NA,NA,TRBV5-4,CASSLPFSSYNEQFF,TGTGCCAGCAGCCTGCCGTTTAGCTCCTACAATGAGCAGTTCTTC
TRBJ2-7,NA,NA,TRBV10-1,CASSKCASCEQYF,TGCGCCAGCAGTAAATGTGCAAGTTGCGAGCAGTACTTC
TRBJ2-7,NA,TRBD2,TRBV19,CASSIGGGFAYEQYF,TGTGCCAGTAGTATAGGCGGGGGGTTTGCCTACGAGCAGTACTTC
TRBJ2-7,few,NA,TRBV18,CASSPRDGISYEQYF,TGTGCCAGCTCACCTCGGGACGGAATCTCCTACGAGCAGTACTTC
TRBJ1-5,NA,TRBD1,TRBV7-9,CASSSGTEINQPQHF,TGTGCCAGCAGCTCCGGGACAGAGATCAATCAGCCCCAGCATTTT
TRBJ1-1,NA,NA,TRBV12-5,CASARAPTGTEAFF,TGTGCTAGTGCCCGCGCCCCAACGGGGACTGAAGCTTTCTTT
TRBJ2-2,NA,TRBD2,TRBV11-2,CASSFDERGGELFF,TGTGCCAGCAGCTTTGACGAGCGGGGCGGGGAGCTGTTTTTT
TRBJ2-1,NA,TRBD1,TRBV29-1,CSVVDRGTSNNEQFF,TGCAGCGTCGTAGACAGGGGAACTAGTAACAATGAGCAGTTCTTC
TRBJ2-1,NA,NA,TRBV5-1,CASSLTAGSYNEQFF,TGCGCCAGCAGCTTGACCGCGGGCTCCTACAATGAGCAGTTCTTC
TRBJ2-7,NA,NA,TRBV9,CASSVDPGSYEQYF,TGTGCCAGCAGCGTAGACCCGGGATCCTACGAGCAGTACTTC
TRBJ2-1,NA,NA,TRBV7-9,CASSLEGQQFF,TGTGCCAGCAGCTTAGAAGGACAGCAGTTCTTC
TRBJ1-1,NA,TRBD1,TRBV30,CAWTGTGAPNTEAFF,TGTGCCTGGACTGGGACAGGGGCCCCGAACACTGAAGCTTTCTTT
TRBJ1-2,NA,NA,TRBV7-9,CASSPGGRVKDGYTF,TGTGCCAGCAGCCCGGGGGGCAGGGTGAAGGATGGCTACACCTTC
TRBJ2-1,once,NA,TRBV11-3,CASSLGRDRGLAAYNEQFF,TGTGCCAGCAGCTTAGGCCGGGACAGGGGACTAGCGGCCTACAATGAGCAGTTCTTC
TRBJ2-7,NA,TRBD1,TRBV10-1,CASSEQGVYEQYF,TGCGCCAGCAGTGAGCAGGGGGTCTACGAGCAGTACTTC
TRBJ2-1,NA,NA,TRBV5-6,CASSPRIGGRSYNEQFF,TGTGCCAGCAGCCCCCGGATAGGGGGAAGGTCCTACAATGAGCAGTTCTTC
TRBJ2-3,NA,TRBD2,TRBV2,CASILRGALTQYF,TGTGCCAGCATCCTGCGGGGGGCACTTACGCAGTATTTT
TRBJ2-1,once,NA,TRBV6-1,CASSEGGWSSYNEQFF,TGTGCCAGCAGTGAAGGTGGGTGGAGCTCCTACAATGAGCAGTTCTTC
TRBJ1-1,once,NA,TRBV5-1,CASSLDGDRTEAFF,TGCGCCAGCAGCTTGGACGGGGATCGTACTGAAGCTTTCTTT
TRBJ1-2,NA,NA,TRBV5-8,CASSLEGVNTYGYTF,TGTGCCAGCAGCTTGGAGGGGGTCAACACCTATGGCTACACCTTC
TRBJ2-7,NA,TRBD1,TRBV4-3,CASNGTEISYEQYF,TGCGCCAGCAACGGGACAGAGATCTCCTACGAGCAGTACTTC
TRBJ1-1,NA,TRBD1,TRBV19,CASSHHRGQLEAFF,TGTGCCAGTAGTCACCACAGGGGCCAGCTTGAAGCTTTCTTT
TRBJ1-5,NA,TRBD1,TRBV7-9,CASSPQGTGSQPQHF,TGTGCCAGCAGCCCGCAGGGGACAGGTAGTCAGCCCCAGCATTTT
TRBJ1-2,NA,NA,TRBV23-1,CASSQTGTQCYGYTF,TGCGCCAGCAGTCAAACTGGGACACAATGCTATGGCTACACCTTC